Presented here are 20 T cell receptor beta chains from one specimen sequenced in a study of blood T cell repertoires in COVID-19. The data were produced by immunoSEQ multiplex PCR, yet TCRdb's version contains in-frame clones alone and is incomplete. The sample lists hundreds of thousands of clones, about 83% occurring once. What was sequenced was PBMCs or T cells enriched from blood (not recorded which). Every receptor here comes from a woman between 50 and 59 years old who had been exposed to COVID-19.

The chain carries TRBV4-2 and TRBJ1-1; perhaps TRBD1 as D (5 bases). CDR3 length: 15 residues. The germline V gene encodes CDR1 LGHNA and CDR2 YNFKEQ. The V end lost 1 base, the J end lost 6 bases, and 15 bases lay between the germline ends. The CDR3 protein is CASSQGTGGVSEAFF. In DNA, the CDR3 is TGTGCCAGCAGCCAAGGGACCGGAGGGGTCTCTGAAGCTTTCTTT.

This chain connects TRBV3-1 (or the pseudogene TRBV3-2) to TRBJ1-2; 7 bases map to TRBD1. J was trimmed by 6 bases and V by 0 bases; bases with no gene match: 7. The CDR3 totals 15 residues. CDR1 and CDR2 from the germline V gene are LGHDT and YNNKEL (reference sequence). The CDR3 is CASSQDVRGVNGYTF. The CDR3 DNA follows: TGTGCCAGCAGCCAAGACGTCAGGGGGGTTAATGGCTACACCTTC.

V usage is TRBV28 and J usage is TRBJ1-1; TRBD1 might be the D (5 bases). This CDR3 region has 14 residues. V was pared by 10 bases and J by 4 bases, with 19 bases between. Germline CDR1 reads MDHEN; CDR2 reads SYDVKM. In nucleotides, the CDR3 is TGTGCCACCATGGGGCCGGGACTTCCCACTGAAGCTTTCTTT. It specifies CATMGPGLPTEAFF. Using reference TRBV28 and TRBJ1-1 for the parts outside the CDR3, the full variable domain is DVKVTQSSRYLVKRTGEKVFLECVQDMDHENMFWYRQDPGLGLRLIYFSYDVKMKEKGDIPEGYSVSREKKERFSLILESASTNQTSMYLCATMGPGLPTEAFFGQGTRLTVV.

The chain uses TRBV5-1 and TRBJ1-6, with D possibly being TRBD1 (5 bases). There are 15 residues in the CDR3. The germline V gene encodes CDR1 SGHRS and CDR2 YFSETQ. With 4 bases removed from V and 9 bases from J, the gap between germline ends came to 17 bases. The CDR3, as DNA: TGCGCCAGCAGCGTCGAGGCCAGGGAGGGTTCACCCCTCCACTTT. Translation gives CASSVEAREGSPLHF.

This sequence joins TRBV3-1 (or the pseudogene TRBV3-2) and TRBJ1-2, with D possibly matching TRBD1 (6 bases). Trimming left V 1 base short and J 5 bases short, with 11 bases between. From germline, CDR1 is LGHDT and CDR2 YNNKEL (reference sequence). The length of the CDR3 is 14 residues. CDR3 protein: CASSQGDKTYGYTF. As DNA, the CDR3 is TGTGCCAGCAGCCAAGGGGACAAGACATATGGCTACACCTTC.

The chain recombines TRBV28 with TRBJ2-5; the D gene is possibly TRBD2 (5 bases). Trimming removed 2 bases from V and 4 bases from J, with 14 bases in between. The length of the CDR3 is 15 residues. Germline V gene data show CDR1 as MDHEN and CDR2 as SYDVKM. CDR3 sequence: CASSLGVSSGETQYF. DNA for the CDR3: TGTGCCAGCAGTTTAGGAGTTAGCAGCGGAGAGACCCAGTACTTC.

The rearrangement uses TRBV10-3 and TRBJ2-5, with 9 nucleotides matching TRBD2. This CDR3 contains 15 residues. CDR1 and CDR2 (germline): ENHRY, SYGVKD. Trimming removed 0 bases from V and 4 bases from J; junction bases left unmatched: 3. The CDR3 DNA sequence: TGTGCCATCAGTGAGTCGAGGCGGGGGGGAGAGACCCAGTACTTC. Protein product: CAISESRRGGETQYF.

In DNA, the CDR3 is TGTGCCAGCAGTTCAGGGGGGCCAGGGGGAGCGGGCTACACCTTC. Amino acids: CASSSGGPGGAGYTF. J is TRBJ1-2 and V is TRBV28, with TRBD1 identical over 7 bases. The CDR3 spans 15 residues. V lost 4 bases and J lost 8; bases outside the gene matches: 13. Germline V gene data show CDR1 as MDHEN and CDR2 as SYDVKM.

This clone was counted once. The chain combines TRBV4-2 with TRBJ1-6; the D is unclear. The CDR3 runs to 14 residues. Trimming pared 4 bases from V and 8 bases from J, leaving 12 bases between. Per germline, CDR1 LGHNA and CDR2 YNFKEQ. In DNA form, the CDR3 reads TGTGCCAGCAGCCGGGATCAGGAGGATTCACCCCTCCACTTT. As protein: CASSRDQEDSPLHF.

The J gene is TRBJ2-7, the V gene TRBV25-1, with TRBD1 matching 10 bases. V lost 2 bases, J lost 1 base, and 5 bases stayed unmatched. The CDR3 sequence is 16 residues long. Germline V gene sequence: CDR1 MGHDK, CDR2 SYGVNS. CDR3 sequence: CASSEQGQGSSYEQYF. The CDR3 coding sequence is TGTGCCAGCAGTGAACAGGGACAGGGGTCTTCCTACGAGCAGTACTTC.

V is TRBV7-8 and J is TRBJ1-5; 7 bases are shared with TRBD1. The V and J ends lost 7 bases and 7 bases, in that order; junction bases with no gene match: 7. The CDR3 has 13 residues. Per the germline V gene, CDR1 is SGHVS and CDR2 is FQNEAQ. The CDR3 DNA is TGTGCCAGCACCAATAGCAGGGGGCAGCCCCAGCATTTT. Translating gives CASTNSRGQPQHF.

The chain joins TRBV7-9 to TRBJ2-3, with 13 bases aligning to TRBD2. The CDR3 has 16 residues. V trimming: 5 bases; J trimming: 1 base; junction bases outside the gene matches: 3. Per the germline V gene, CDR1 is SEHNR and CDR2 is FQNEAQ (reference sequence). In DNA form, the CDR3 reads TGTGCCAGCAGCGCAGGACTAGCGGGGGGCACAGATACGCAGTATTTT. This gives the protein CASSAGLAGGTDTQYF.

This chain links TRBV6-6 with TRBJ2-1; D remains unclear. Trimming removed 5 bases from V and 5 bases from J, with 16 bases in between. The CDR3 totals 15 residues. CDR1 is MNHNY, CDR2 SVGAGI, per germline (reference sequence). CDR3 sequence reads: CASSQRSDLHNEQFF. In nucleotides, the CDR3 is TGTGCCAGCAGTCAAAGGAGTGATTTACACAATGAGCAGTTCTTC.

V is TRBV5-4 and J is TRBJ2-7; possibly TRBD1 for D (5 bases). In germline, CDR1 is SGHNT, CDR2 YYREEE (reference sequence). The CDR3 covers 13 residues. Deletions cut 4 bases from V and 2 bases from J, with 10 bases between. CDR3 amino acids: CASSLWGTYEQYF. CDR3 DNA sequence: TGTGCCAGCAGCCTCTGGGGCACCTACGAGCAGTACTTC.

The CDR3 region has the DNA TGTGCCAGCACCCAGACAGGGGTGCAGGGCTACACCTTC. The encoded protein is CASTQTGVQGYTF. The chain combines TRBV12-3 or TRBV12-4 with TRBJ1-2, with 8 nucleotides matching TRBD1. J lost 8 bases, V lost 7 bases, and 9 bases had no gene match. The CDR3 totals 13 residues.

V and J are TRBV6-5 and TRBJ2-2, with 10 bases matching TRBD1. The CDR3 length is 15 residues. CDR1 and CDR2 (germline): MNHEY, SVGAGI. The V segment lost 6 bases and the J segment 3 bases; nucleotides outside the gene matches: 4. The CDR3 is CASRGTGADTGELFF. CDR3 nucleotides: TGTGCCAGCAGAGGGACAGGGGCGGACACCGGGGAGCTGTTTTTT.

V and J are TRBV3-1 (or the pseudogene TRBV3-2) and TRBJ1-2; TRBD1 aligns across 9 bases. The germline gives CDR1 LGHDT, CDR2 YNNKEL (reference sequence). CDR3 size: 17 residues. V shed 4 bases, J shed 0 bases, and the junction held 9 bases outside the gene matches. CDR3 loop: CASSRSGGTGTNYGYTF. The CDR3 DNA is TGTGCCAGCAGCCGATCGGGCGGGACAGGGACTAACTATGGCTACACCTTC.

The chain employs TRBV30 and TRBJ1-2, with D possibly TRBD1 on 5 matching bases. The length of the CDR3 is 12 residues. V was shortened by 0 bases and J by 11 bases, with 13 bases between the two germline ends. The germline V gene has CDR1 GTSNPN and CDR2 SVGIG (reference sequence). The CDR3 loop reads CAWSVQWGVYTF. CDR3 coding DNA: TGTGCCTGGAGTGTACAGTGGGGGGTTTACACCTTC.

The chain recombines TRBV11-3 with TRBJ2-1; 7 bases are shared with TRBD2. Germline values: CDR1 SGHNT, CDR2 YENEEA. The CDR3 covers 16 residues. After removal of 5 bases from V and 1 base from J, the junction contained 8 bases not matched to a gene. The CDR3 nucleotides read TGTGCCAGCAGCGCGGGCCCGGGGGGATCCTACAATGAGCAGTTCTTC. Protein: CASSAGPGGSYNEQFF. Full variable domain (outside the CDR3, taken from reference TRBV11-3 and TRBJ2-1): EAGVVQSPRYKIIEKKQPVAFWCNPISGHNTLYWYLQNLGQGPELLIRYENEEAVDDSQLPKDRFSAERLKGVDSTLKIQPAELGDSAVYLCASSAGPGGSYNEQFFGPGTRLTVL.

The chain uses TRBV5-5 and TRBJ2-3; D gene ambiguous. This CDR3 region has 16 residues. The V gene lost 3 bases and the J gene lost 3 bases, with 17 bases spanning the gap. Germline CDR1 SGHKS, CDR2 YYEKEE (reference sequence). The CDR3 loop is CASSSIGSGLTDTQYF. DNA for the CDR3: TGTGCCAGCAGCTCCATCGGGTCCGGCCTGACAGATACGCAGTATTTT.